This TCR beta chain came from a study of T cell repertoires in cytomegalovirus infection. Study information: CMV infection and matching HLA type were both indicated by public TCR beta signatures. General study results and limits: Of the TCR beta families, the public ones yielded a cumulative frequency that identified carriers of CMV plus the relevant HLA. In two of eight donors, the top clonotype was HLA-C-restricted CMV-specific.

Concerning this clonotype itself: As yet, its antigen is unknown.

This CDR3 comprises 14 residues. V gave up 5 bases and J gave up 6 bases; unmatched junction bases: 4. TCRdb reanalysed the reads using MiXCR and keeps one entry per CDR3 protein. The repertoire consists of just over 300,000 distinct CDR3 sequences, with roughly a sixth occurring once and the leading ten covering 12%. The receptor's source is a human donor in good health (CMV status not recorded). Some clones in this sample may be carry-over from other donors' samples. The chain carries TRBV7-1 and TRBJ1-4; 9 bases agree with TRBD1. TRBV7-1 is noted as an ORF with a role that remains uncertain. The sequencing input was PBMCs. The chain's CDR3 is CASSETGGYEKLFF. The DNA for the CDR3 is TGTGCCAGCAGCGAGACAGGGGGTTATGAAAAACTGTTTTTT.